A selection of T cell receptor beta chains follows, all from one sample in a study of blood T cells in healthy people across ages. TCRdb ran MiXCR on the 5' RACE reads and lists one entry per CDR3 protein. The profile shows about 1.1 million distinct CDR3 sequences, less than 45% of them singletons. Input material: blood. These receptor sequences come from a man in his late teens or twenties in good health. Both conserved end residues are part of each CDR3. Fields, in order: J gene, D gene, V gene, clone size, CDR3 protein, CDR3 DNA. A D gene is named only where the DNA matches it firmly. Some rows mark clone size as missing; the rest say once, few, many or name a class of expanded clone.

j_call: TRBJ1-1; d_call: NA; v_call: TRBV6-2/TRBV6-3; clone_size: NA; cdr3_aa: CASSKDSNTEAFF; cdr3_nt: TGTGCCAGCAGCAAGGACTCGAACACGGAAGCTTTCTTT
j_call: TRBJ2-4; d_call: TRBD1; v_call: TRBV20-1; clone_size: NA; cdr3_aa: CSARGQGQYF; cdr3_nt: TGCAGTGCTAGGGGACAGGGCCAGTACTTC
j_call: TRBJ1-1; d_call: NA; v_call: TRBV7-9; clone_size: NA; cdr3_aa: CASSSPPATTEAFF; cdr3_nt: TGTGCCAGCAGCTCCCCGCCGGCAACTACTGAAGCTTTCTTT
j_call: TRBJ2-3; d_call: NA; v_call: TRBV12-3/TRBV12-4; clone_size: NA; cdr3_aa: CASSLRASGTDTQYF; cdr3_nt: TGTGCCAGCAGTTTGAGGGCTAGCGGCACAGATACGCAGTATTTT
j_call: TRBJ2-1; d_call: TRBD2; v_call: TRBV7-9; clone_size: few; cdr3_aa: CASSQSGGYNEQFF; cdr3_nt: TGTGCCAGCAGCCAATCGGGGGGTTACAATGAGCAGTTCTTC
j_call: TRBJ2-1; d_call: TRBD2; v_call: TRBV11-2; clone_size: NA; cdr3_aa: CASSLWIAGGRPEYNEQFF; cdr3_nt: TGTGCCAGCAGCTTATGGATAGCGGGGGGACGCCCTGAGTACAATGAGCAGTTCTTC
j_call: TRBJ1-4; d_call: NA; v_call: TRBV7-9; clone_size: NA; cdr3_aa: CASSLAQGPLDEKLFF; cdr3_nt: TGTGCCAGCAGCTTAGCTCAGGGCCCCCTGGATGAAAAACTGTTTTTT
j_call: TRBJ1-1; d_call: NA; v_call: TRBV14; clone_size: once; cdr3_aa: CASSQGVWTEAFF; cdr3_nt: TGTGCCAGCAGCCAGGGAGTGTGGACTGAAGCTTTCTTT
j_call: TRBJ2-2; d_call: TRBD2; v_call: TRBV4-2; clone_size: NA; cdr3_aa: CASSQDLAGRNTGELFF; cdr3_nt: TGTGCCAGCAGCCAAGATCTAGCGGGGAGAAACACCGGGGAGCTGTTTTTT
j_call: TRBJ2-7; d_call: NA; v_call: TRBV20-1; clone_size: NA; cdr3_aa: CSARIQGREQYF; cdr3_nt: TGCAGTGCTAGGATTCAGGGCCGTGAGCAGTACTTC
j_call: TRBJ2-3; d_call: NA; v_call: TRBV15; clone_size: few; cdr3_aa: CATSRDSGELADTQYF; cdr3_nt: TGTGCCACCAGCAGAGATTCCGGGGAGTTGGCAGATACGCAGTATTTT
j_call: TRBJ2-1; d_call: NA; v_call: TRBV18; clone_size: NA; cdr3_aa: CASSPSLAREKEQFF; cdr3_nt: TGTGCCAGCTCACCGAGCTTAGCCAGGGAAAAAGAGCAGTTCTTC
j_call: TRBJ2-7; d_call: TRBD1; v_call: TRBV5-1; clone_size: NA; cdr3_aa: CASSSGRTGVGNEQYF; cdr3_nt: TGCGCCAGCAGCTCGGGACGGACAGGGGTTGGCAATGAGCAGTACTTC
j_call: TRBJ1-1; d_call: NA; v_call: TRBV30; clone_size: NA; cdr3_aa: CAWSVRLAEEAFF; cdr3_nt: TGTGCCTGGAGTGTTAGATTGGCAGAGGAAGCTTTCTTT
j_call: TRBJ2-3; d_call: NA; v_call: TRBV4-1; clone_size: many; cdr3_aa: CASSQTLGGRDTQYF; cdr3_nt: TGCGCCAGCAGCCAAACCTTAGGAGGGCGTGATACGCAGTATTTT
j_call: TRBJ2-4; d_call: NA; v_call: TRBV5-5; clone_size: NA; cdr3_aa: CASSLNPGIQYF; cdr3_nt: TGTGCCAGCAGCTTGAATCCGGGCATTCAGTACTTC
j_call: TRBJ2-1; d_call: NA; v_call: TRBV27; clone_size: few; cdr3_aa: CASSFGTHPYNEQFF; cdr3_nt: TGTGCCAGCAGTTTCGGGACGCATCCCTACAATGAGCAGTTCTTC
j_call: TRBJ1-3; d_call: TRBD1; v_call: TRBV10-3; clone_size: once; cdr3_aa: CAIMGTGAPGNTIYF; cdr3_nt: TGTGCCATCATGGGGACAGGGGCCCCTGGAAACACCATATATTTT
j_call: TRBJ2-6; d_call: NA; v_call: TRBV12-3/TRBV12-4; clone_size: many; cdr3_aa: CASSEAGANVLTF; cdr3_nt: TGTGCCAGCAGTGAAGCTGGGGCCAACGTCCTGACTTTC
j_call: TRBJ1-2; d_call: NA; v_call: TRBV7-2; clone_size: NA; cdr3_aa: CASSTRGDVYGYTF; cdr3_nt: TGTGCCAGCAGCACGCGGGGCGATGTCTATGGCTACACCTTC
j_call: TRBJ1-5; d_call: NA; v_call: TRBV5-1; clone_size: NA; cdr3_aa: CASSNHRVRQPQHF; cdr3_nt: TGCGCCAGCAGCAATCACAGGGTGAGACAGCCCCAGCATTTT
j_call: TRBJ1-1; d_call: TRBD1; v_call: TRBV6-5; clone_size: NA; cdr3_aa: CASSFTHGQGQNTEAFF; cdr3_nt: TGTGCCAGCAGTTTTACCCACGGACAGGGACAGAACACTGAAGCTTTCTTT
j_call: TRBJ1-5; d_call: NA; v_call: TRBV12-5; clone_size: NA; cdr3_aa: CASGLGGRINQPQHF; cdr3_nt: TGTGCTAGTGGTTTAGGGGGGAGGATCAATCAGCCCCAGCATTTT
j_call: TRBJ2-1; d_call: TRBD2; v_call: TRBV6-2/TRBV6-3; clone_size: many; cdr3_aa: CASSRTSGGGNEQFF; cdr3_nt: TGTGCCAGCAGCCGGACTAGCGGGGGGGGCAATGAGCAGTTCTTC
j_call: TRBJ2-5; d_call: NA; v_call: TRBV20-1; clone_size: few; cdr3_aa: CSTVDGSGETQYF; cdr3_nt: TGCAGTACCGTGGACGGGAGTGGAGAGACCCAGTACTTC
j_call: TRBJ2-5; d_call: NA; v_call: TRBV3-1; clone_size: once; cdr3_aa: CAGSQDATEETQYF; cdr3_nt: TGTGCCGGCAGCCAAGATGCAACTGAGGAGACCCAGTACTTC
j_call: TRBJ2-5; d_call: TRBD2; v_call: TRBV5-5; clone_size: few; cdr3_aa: CASSAPGSGGETQYF; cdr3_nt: TGTGCCAGCAGCGCGCCGGGCAGCGGGGGAGAGACCCAGTACTTC
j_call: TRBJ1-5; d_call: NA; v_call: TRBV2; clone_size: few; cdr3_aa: CASRTDYSNQPQHF; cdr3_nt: TGTGCCAGCAGGACCGATTATAGCAATCAGCCCCAGCATTTT
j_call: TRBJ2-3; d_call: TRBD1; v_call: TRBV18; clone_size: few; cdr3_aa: CASSPGTAVTDTQYF; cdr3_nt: TGTGCCAGCTCACCGGGGACAGCAGTCACAGATACGCAGTATTTT
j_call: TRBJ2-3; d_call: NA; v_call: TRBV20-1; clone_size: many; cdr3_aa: CSARGWVDTDTQYF; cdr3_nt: TGCAGTGCTAGGGGTTGGGTAGATACAGATACGCAGTATTTT
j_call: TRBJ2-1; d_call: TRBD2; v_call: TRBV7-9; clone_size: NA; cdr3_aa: CASSLGGGKNEQFF; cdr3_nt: TGTGCCAGCAGCTTAGGGGGAGGGAAGAACGAGCAGTTCTTC